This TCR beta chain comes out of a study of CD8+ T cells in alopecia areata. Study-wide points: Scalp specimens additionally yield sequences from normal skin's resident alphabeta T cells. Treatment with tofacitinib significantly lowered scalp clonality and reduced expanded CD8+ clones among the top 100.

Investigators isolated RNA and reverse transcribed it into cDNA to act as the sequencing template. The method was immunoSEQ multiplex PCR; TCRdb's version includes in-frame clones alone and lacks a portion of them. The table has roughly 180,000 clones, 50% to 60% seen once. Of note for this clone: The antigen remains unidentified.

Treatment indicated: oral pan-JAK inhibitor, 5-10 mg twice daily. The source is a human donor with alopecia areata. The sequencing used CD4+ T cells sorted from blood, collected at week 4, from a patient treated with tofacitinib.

This chain's CDR3 is CASRGLSTGGIYEQYF. The CDR3 nucleotides read TGTGCCAGCAGGGGGCTTTCTACAGGGGGCATATACGAGCAGTACTTC. The rearrangement joins TRBV27 to TRBJ2-7; 9 bases match TRBD1. The CDR3 is 16 residues long. The germline V gene has CDR1 MNHEY and CDR2 SMNVEV (reference sequence). With V trimmed by 6 bases and J by 4 bases, 13 bases remained unmatched.